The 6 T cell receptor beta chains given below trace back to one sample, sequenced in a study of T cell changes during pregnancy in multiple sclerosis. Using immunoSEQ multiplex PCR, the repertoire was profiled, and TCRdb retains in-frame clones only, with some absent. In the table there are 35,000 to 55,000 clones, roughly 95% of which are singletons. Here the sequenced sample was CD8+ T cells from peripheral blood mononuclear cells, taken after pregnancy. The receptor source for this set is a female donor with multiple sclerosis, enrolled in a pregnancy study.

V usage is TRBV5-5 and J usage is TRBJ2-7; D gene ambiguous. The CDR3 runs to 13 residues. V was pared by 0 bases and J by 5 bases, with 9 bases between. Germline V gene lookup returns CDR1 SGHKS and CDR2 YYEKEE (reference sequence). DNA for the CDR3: TGTGCCAGCAGCTTGGTCCAGGTCCACGAGCAGTACTTC. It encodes CASSLVQVHEQYF.

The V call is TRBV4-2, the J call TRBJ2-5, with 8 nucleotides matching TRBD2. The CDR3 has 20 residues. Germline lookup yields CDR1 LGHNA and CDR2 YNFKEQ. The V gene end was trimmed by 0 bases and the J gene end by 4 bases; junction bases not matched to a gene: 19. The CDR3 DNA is TGTGCCAGCAGCCAAGATCCCAGGGCCAGCGGGGGATTTGTGCGAGAGACCCAGTACTTC. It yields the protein CASSQDPRASGGFVRETQYF.

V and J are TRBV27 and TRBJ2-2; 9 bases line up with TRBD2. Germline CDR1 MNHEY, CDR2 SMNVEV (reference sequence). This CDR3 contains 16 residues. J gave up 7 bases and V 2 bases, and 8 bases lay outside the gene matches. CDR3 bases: TGTGCCAGCAGTTTACCCCCGCGGGGGGGCGGCGGGGAGCTGTTTTTT. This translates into CASSLPPRGGGGELFF.

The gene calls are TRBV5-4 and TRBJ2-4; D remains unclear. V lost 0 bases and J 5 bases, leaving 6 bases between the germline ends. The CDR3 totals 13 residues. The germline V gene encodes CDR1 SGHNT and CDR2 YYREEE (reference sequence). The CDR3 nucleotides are TGTGCCAGCAGCTTGGACCTACAAAACATTCAGTACTTC. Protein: CASSLDLQNIQYF.

The CDR3 region has the DNA TGTGCCAGCAGCTTAGTTGTACAGGGGGGCTCCTACGAGCAGTACTTC. Amino acid sequence: CASSLVVQGGSYEQYF. The rearrangement uses TRBV7-8 and TRBJ2-7, with 8 bases lining up with TRBD1. After removal of 1 base from V and 0 bases from J, the junction contained 5 bases not matched to a gene. There are 16 residues in the CDR3. The germline CDR1 and CDR2 sequences are SGHVS and FQNEAQ.

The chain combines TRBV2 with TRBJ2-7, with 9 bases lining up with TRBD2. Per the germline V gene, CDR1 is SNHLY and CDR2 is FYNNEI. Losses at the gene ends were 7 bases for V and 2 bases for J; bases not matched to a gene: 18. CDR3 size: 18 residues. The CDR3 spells CASTGPRPGTSSAYEQYF. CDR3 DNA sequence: TGTGCCAGCACGGGACCCCGTCCCGGGACTAGCTCGGCCTACGAGCAGTACTTC.